This T cell receptor beta chain stems from a study of CD8+CD57+ T cells in acquired aplastic anemia. Study as a whole: Isolated CD4+ and CD8+ cells, once sorted, yielded DNA averaging about 3 ug. Findings of the study overall: Overlapping CD8+ CDR3 repertoires of patients and controls contained approximately 28 shared sequences.

The authors sequenced patients whose flow cytometry had shown CD8+CD57+ cell expansion. There was no therapy given to any patient before the blood sampling took place. The study profiled TCR beta VDJ and CDR3 using genomic DNA as template. TCRdb re-analysed the reads in MiXCR, keeping a single row per CDR3 protein. The sample consists of about 150,000 distinct CDR3 sequences, approximately 52% of them appearing once. This CDR3 has 17 residues. CDR1 is ENHRY, CDR2 SYGVKD, per germline. Between the trimmed V and J ends, which lost 0 bases and 1 base, there was a span of 13 bases. This clonotype occurred once. Antigen specificity is unknown.

The receptor's source is a human donor with aplastic anemia. The J gene is TRBJ1-5, the V gene TRBV10-3; D gene uncertain. Sequencing was performed on sorted CD4+, CD8+, or CD8+CD57+ T cells (not recorded which) from PBMCs. The CDR3 DNA reads TGTGCCATCAGTGAGTCCCTGGCAGGATACAGCAATCAGCCCCAGCATTTT. Translating it yields CAISESLAGYSNQPQHF.